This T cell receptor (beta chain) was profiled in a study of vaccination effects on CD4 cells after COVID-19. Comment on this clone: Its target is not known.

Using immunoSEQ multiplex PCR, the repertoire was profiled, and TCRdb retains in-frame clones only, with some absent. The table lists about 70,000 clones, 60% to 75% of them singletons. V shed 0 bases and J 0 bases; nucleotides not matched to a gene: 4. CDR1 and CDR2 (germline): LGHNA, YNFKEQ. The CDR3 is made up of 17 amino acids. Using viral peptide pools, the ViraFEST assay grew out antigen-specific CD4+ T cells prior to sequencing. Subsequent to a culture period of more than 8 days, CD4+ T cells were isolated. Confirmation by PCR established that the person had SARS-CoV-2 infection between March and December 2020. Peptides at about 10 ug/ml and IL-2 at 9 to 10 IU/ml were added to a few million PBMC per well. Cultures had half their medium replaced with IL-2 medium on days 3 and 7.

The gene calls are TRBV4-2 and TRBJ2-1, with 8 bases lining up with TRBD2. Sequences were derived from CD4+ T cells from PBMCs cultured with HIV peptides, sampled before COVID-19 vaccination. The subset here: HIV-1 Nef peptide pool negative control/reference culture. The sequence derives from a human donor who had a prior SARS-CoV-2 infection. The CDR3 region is CASSQEGAGGSYNEQFF. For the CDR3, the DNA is TGTGCCAGCAGCCAAGAAGGGGCGGGAGGCTCCTACAATGAGCAGTTCTTC.